These 20 T cell receptor beta chains originate from one sample sequenced in a study of shared clonotypes between healthy human individuals. The naive CD8 subset, CD45RO-negative cells positively selected for CCR7, excluded terminally differentiated effector memory CD45RA+ cells. Using immunoSEQ multiplex PCR, the repertoire was profiled, and TCRdb retains in-frame clones only, with some absent. This sample has roughly 770,000 clones; 96% occur once, and the top ten carry around 0.21%. The sample consisted of naive CD8+ T cells sorted from blood. The receptors derive from a man in his thirties or forties in good health.

This rearrangement joins TRBV27 to TRBJ2-3; 8 bases fit TRBD1. The CDR3 runs 15 residues. Per germline, CDR1 MNHEY and CDR2 SMNVEV (reference sequence). V trimming: 7 bases; J trimming: 2 bases; junction bases outside the gene matches: 8. The CDR3: CASKNWQGATDTQYF. CDR3 in DNA: TGTGCCAGCAAGAATTGGCAGGGGGCCACAGATACGCAGTATTTT.

The J gene is TRBJ2-2, the V gene TRBV6-6; D not resolved. The CDR3 is 11 amino acids. V was clipped by 6 bases and J by 3 bases, with 2 bases between them. In germline, CDR1 is MNHNY, CDR2 SVGAGI (reference sequence). DNA for the CDR3: TGTGCCAGCAGGTACACCGGGGAGCTGTTTTTT. This translates into CASRYTGELFF.

This clone was seen only once. The V call is TRBV6-1, the J call TRBJ2-1; TRBD2 matches at 12 bases. The germline V gene has CDR1 MNHNS and CDR2 SASEGT. This CDR3 spans 18 amino acids. V trimming: 3 bases; J trimming: 0 bases; junction bases outside the gene matches: 6. Here the CDR3 reads CASSEGLAGSGSYNEQFF. The CDR3 region has the DNA TGTGCCAGCAGTGAGGGACTAGCGGGTTCCGGCTCCTACAATGAGCAGTTCTTC.

This rearrangement joins TRBV15 to TRBJ1-5; TRBD1 matches 7 bases. V was clipped by 1 base and J by 1 base; unmatched bases: 1. CDR1 LNHNV and CDR2 YYDKDF come from the germline V gene (reference sequence). CDR3 size: 15 residues. The CDR3, as DNA: TGTGCCACCAGCAGAGTGGGACAGAGCAATCAGCCCCAGCATTTT. Protein product: CATSRVGQSNQPQHF.

The V and J genes are TRBV5-8 and TRBJ1-5, with no clear D. V was cut by 3 bases and J by 3 bases, with 13 bases left in between. This CDR3 is built from 15 residues. Germline V gene data show CDR1 as SGHTS and CDR2 as YDEGEE. CDR3 protein: CASSSGHPSNQPQHF. DNA for the CDR3: TGTGCCAGCAGCTCCGGCCATCCTTCCAATCAGCCCCAGCATTTT.

The J gene is TRBJ1-2, the V gene TRBV19, with 7 nucleotides matching TRBD1. Germline V gene sequence: CDR1 LNHDA, CDR2 SQIVND (reference sequence). With V trimmed by 5 bases and J by 3 bases, 12 bases remained unmatched. The CDR3 has 16 amino acids. Here the CDR3 DNA reads TGTGCCAGTAGTTCGATTAGGACAGGAGGGGACTATGGCTACACCTTC. This encodes CASSSIRTGGDYGYTF.

The CDR3 coding sequence is TGTGCCAGCAGCTTCCGGGACAATCCCTACGAGCAGTACTTC. Residues: CASSFRDNPYEQYF. The chain carries TRBV5-4 and TRBJ2-7; tentative D call: TRBD1 (6 bases). The CDR3 length is 14 residues. The V end was cut by 2 bases, the J end by 2 bases, with 11 bases between. Germline CDR1 is SGHNT and CDR2 is YYREEE (reference sequence). Complete variable domain (other parts from reference TRBV5-4 and TRBJ2-7): ETGVTQSPTHLIKTRGQQVTLRCSSQSGHNTVSWYQQALGQGPQFIFQYYREEENGRGNFPPRFSGLQFPNYSSELNVNALELDDSALYLCASSFRDNPYEQYFGPGTRLTVT.

The genes are TRBV15 and TRBJ1-4; 7 bases agree with TRBD1. The trim removed 3 bases at V and 6 bases at J, leaving 7 bases unmatched. The CDR3 sequence is 15 residues long. Germline V gene lookup returns CDR1 LNHNV and CDR2 YYDKDF (reference sequence). This chain's CDR3 is CATSSPDRDYEKLFF. CDR3 sequence (DNA): TGTGCCACCAGCAGTCCCGACAGGGATTATGAAAAACTGTTTTTT.

The rearrangement joins TRBV27 to TRBJ2-7, with a possible D match to TRBD1 (5 bases). Trimming stripped 6 bases from V and 3 bases from J, with 21 bases between. The CDR3 has 16 residues. Germline CDR1 MNHEY, CDR2 SMNVEV (reference sequence). The CDR3 nucleotides read TGTGCCAGCAGAAGGGTGGATTGGACACTTGACTACGAGCAGTACTTC. Translation: CASRRVDWTLDYEQYF.

The CDR3, as DNA: TGTGCCAGCAGCCATGGGACTAGCGGATACACCGGGGAGCTGTTTTTT. Translating it yields CASSHGTSGYTGELFF. This sequence joins TRBV5-6 and TRBJ2-2; 11 nucleotides agree with TRBD2. The V and J ends lost 4 bases and 3 bases, in that order; junction bases with no gene match: 5. The CDR3 loop spans 16 amino acids. The germline V gene encodes CDR1 SGHDT and CDR2 YYEEEE.

The chain recombines TRBV28 with TRBJ2-5; the match to TRBD2 covers 8 bases. The CDR3 length is 16 residues. Trimming removed 11 bases from V and 3 bases from J; junction bases left unmatched: 17. Germline V lookup: CDR1 MDHEN, CDR2 SYDVKM. The CDR3 sequence is CASDAGIAGPKETQYF. The CDR3 bases are TGTGCCTCCGATGCGGGGATAGCGGGGCCTAAAGAGACCCAGTACTTC.

V gene TRBV10-3 combines with J gene TRBJ1-1; D is undetermined. Germline loops: CDR1 ENHRY, CDR2 SYGVKD. V lost 7 bases, J lost 0 bases, and 9 bases lay in between. The CDR3 spans 13 residues. The CDR3 loop is CAIKVHMNTEAFF. CDR3 DNA: TGTGCCATCAAAGTCCACATGAACACTGAAGCTTTCTTT.

The chain is built from TRBV27 and TRBJ2-3; 8 bases map to TRBD1. Trimming removed 5 bases from V and 2 bases from J; junction bases left unmatched: 12. Germline V gives CDR1 MNHEY, CDR2 SMNVEV (reference sequence). The CDR3 sequence is 17 residues long. The CDR3 is CASSPTGQGPFTDTQYF. The CDR3 coding sequence is TGTGCCAGCAGTCCGACCGGACAGGGCCCTTTCACAGATACGCAGTATTTT.

The chain is built from TRBV9 and TRBJ2-1; the D gene is possibly TRBD2 (5 bases). V lost 4 bases to trimming and J lost 5 bases, with 13 bases between them. Germline V gene sequence: CDR1 SGDLS, CDR2 YYNGEE. This CDR3 is 14 amino acids long. CDR3 nucleotides: TGTGCCAGCAGCCTGGGAGTAGCAGACAATGAGCAGTTCTTC. Translating gives CASSLGVADNEQFF. The full variable domain, rest sourced from reference TRBV9 and TRBJ2-1, is DSGVTQTPKHLITATGQRVTLRCSPRSGDLSVYWYQQSLDQGLQFLIQYYNGEERAKGNILERFSAQQFPDLHSELNLSSLELGDSALYFCASSLGVADNEQFFGPGTRLTVL.

V gene TRBV14 combines with J gene TRBJ2-5; D is uncertain. In germline, CDR1 is SGHDN, CDR2 FVKESK. Trimming took 1 base from V and 4 from J, leaving 7 bases between them. The CDR3 has 13 amino acids. The CDR3 is CASSQGLGETQYF. CDR3 sequence (DNA): TGTGCCAGCAGCCAAGGTCTGGGAGAGACCCAGTACTTC.

This rearrangement joins TRBV7-2 to TRBJ2-3; 11 nucleotides agree with TRBD2. CDR1 SGHTA and CDR2 FQGNSA come from the germline V gene. This CDR3 is built from 16 residues. After removal of 5 bases from V and 0 bases from J, the junction contained 4 bases not matched to a gene. CDR3 nucleotides: TGTGCCAGCAGCCCGCGGACTAGCGGGAGCACAGATACGCAGTATTTT. Translation gives CASSPRTSGSTDTQYF.

The CDR3 DNA is TGTGCCAGCAGTTTACAGGCGAGCAATCAGCCCCAGCATTTT. This encodes CASSLQASNQPQHF. This chain uses TRBV27 with TRBJ1-5, with no clear D. Trimming left V 2 bases short and J 1 base short, with 6 bases between. CDR1 MNHEY and CDR2 SMNVEV come from the germline V gene (reference sequence). CDR3 length equals 14 residues.

V usage is TRBV2 and J usage is TRBJ2-7; tentative D call: TRBD1 (6 bases). This CDR3 contains 12 residues. The germline gives CDR1 SNHLY, CDR2 FYNNEI. V lost 8 bases to trimming and J lost 3 bases, with 11 bases between them. CDR3 bases: TGTGCCAGCCGGGACACATACTACGAGCAGTACTTC. It codes for CASRDTYYEQYF.

As regards this clone: Other DNA sequences of this sample code for an identical CDR3. The chain combines TRBV7-9 with TRBJ1-1; a possible D gene is TRBD1 (5 bases). The CDR3 totals 12 residues. V lost 5 bases and J 4 bases, leaving 8 bases between the germline ends. The germline gives CDR1 SEHNR, CDR2 FQNEAQ (reference sequence). CDR3 region: CASSPGGTEAFF. The DNA of the CDR3 is TGTGCCAGCAGCCCGGGGGGCACTGAAGCTTTCTTT.

The chain combines TRBV29-1 with TRBJ2-7; possible D gene TRBD1, 6 bases. Deletions cut 3 bases from V and 5 bases from J, with 11 bases between. The CDR3 consists of 12 residues. Germline CDR1 is SQVTM and CDR2 is ANQGSEA. The CDR3 sequence: CSVEGQRDEQYF. DNA of the CDR3: TGCAGCGTTGAGGGACAACGGGACGAGCAGTACTTC.